This T cell receptor beta chain derives from a study of response to subunit inactivated influenza vaccine. Trimming removed 4 bases from V and 1 base from J; junction bases left unmatched: 9. Germline assignment: CDR1 DFQATT and CDR2 SNEGSKA (reference sequence). This CDR3 region has 15 residues. Regarding this clonotype: Antigen unknown.

TCRdb used MiXCR to reprocess the RT-PCR reads, holding one entry per CDR3 protein. Here the sample spans around 760,000 distinct CDR3 sequences, over 11% being singletons. Study observations and caveats: New T cells are recruited in small numbers by each seasonal influenza vaccination, according to the authors' suggestion.

The specimen was PBMCs from blood, collected 14 days before vaccination. This receptor was taken from a man aged 50 or older who received an inactivated influenza vaccine. V gene TRBV20-1 combines with J gene TRBJ2-7; TRBD2 matches 8 bases. The CDR3 DNA reads as TGCAGTGCTAACCTCCTGGGCGGGAGGTCCTACGAGCAGTACTTC. Translating gives CSANLLGGRSYEQYF.